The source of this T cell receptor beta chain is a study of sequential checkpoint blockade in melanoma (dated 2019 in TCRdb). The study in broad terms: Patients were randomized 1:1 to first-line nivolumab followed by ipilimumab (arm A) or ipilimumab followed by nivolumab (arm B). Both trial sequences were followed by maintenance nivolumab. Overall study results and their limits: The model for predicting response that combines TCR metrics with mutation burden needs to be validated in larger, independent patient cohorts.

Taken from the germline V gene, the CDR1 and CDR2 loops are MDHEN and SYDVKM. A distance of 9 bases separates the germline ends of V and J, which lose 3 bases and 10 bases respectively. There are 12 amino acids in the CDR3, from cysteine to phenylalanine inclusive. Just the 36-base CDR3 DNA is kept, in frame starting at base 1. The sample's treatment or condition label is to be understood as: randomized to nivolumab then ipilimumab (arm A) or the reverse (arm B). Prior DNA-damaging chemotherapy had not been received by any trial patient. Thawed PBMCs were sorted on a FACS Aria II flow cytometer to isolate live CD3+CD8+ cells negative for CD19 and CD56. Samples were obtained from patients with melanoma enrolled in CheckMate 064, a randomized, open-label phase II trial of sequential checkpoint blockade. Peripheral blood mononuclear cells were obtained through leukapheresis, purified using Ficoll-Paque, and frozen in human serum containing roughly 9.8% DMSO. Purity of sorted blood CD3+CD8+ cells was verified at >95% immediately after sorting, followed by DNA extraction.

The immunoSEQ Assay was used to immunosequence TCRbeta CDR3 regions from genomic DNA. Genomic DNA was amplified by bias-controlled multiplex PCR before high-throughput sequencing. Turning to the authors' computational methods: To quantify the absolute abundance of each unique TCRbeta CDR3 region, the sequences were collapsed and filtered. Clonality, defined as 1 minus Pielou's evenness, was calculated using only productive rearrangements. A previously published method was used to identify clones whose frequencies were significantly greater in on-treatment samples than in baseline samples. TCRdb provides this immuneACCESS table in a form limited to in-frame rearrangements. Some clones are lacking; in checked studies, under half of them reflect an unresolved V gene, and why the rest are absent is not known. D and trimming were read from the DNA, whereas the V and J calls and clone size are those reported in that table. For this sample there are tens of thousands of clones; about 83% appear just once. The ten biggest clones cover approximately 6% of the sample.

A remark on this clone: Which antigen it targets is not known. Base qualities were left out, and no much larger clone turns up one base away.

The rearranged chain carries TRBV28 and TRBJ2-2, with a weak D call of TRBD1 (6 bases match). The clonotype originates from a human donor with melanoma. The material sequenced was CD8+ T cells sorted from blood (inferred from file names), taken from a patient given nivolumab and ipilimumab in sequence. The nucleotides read TGTGCCAGCAGTTTTACAGGGCTGGAGCTGTTTTTT. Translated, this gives CASSFTGLELFF.